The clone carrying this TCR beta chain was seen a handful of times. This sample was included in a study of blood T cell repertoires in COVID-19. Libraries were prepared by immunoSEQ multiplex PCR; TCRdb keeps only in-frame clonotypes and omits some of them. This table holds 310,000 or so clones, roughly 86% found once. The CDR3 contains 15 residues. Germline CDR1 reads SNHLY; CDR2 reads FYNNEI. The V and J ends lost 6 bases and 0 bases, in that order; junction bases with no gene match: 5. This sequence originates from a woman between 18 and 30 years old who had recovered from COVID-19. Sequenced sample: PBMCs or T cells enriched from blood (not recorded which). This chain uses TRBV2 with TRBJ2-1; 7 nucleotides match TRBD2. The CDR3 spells CASRRGGSSYNEQFF. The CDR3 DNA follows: TGTGCCAGCAGGAGGGGAGGGAGCTCCTACAATGAGCAGTTCTTC.